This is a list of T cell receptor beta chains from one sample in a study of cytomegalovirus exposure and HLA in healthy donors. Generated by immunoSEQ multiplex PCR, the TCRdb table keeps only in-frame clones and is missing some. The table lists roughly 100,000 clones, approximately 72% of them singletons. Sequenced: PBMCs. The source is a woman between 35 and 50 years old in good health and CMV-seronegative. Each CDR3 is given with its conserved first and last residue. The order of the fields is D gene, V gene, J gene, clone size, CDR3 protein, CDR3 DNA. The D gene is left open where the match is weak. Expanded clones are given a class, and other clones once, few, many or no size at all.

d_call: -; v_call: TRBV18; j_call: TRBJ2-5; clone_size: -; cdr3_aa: CASSLGTFETQYF; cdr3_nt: TGTGCCAGCTCACTCGGGACATTTGAGACCCAGTACTTC
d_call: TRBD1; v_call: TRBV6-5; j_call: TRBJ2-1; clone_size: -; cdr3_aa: CASSLGQPSYNEQFF; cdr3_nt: TGTGCCAGCAGCTTGGGACAGCCCTCCTACAATGAGCAGTTCTTC
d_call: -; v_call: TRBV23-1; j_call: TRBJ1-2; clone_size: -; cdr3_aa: CASTQGSTYGYTF; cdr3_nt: TGCGCCAGCACCCAAGGGAGTACCTATGGCTACACCTTC
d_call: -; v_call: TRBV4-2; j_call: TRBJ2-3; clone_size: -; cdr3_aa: CASSQVGGAREQYF; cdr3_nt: TGTGCCAGCAGCCAAGTAGGGGGGGCTCGGGAGCAGTATTTT
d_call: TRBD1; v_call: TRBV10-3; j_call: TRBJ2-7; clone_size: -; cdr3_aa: CASTPGRGNYEQYF; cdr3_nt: TGTGCCAGTACCCCGGGCAGGGGGAATTACGAGCAGTACTTC
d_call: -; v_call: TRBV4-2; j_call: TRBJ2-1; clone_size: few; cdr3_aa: CASSQDLRESYNEQFF; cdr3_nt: TGTGCCAGCAGCCAAGATTTACGGGAGTCCTACAATGAGCAGTTCTTC
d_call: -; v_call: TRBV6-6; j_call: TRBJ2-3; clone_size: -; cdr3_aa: CASSSKDRPDTQYF; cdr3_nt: TGTGCCAGCAGTTCCAAAGACAGGCCAGATACGCAGTATTTT
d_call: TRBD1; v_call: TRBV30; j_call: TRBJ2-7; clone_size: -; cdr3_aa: CAWSWVRQGSGEQYF; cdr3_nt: TGTGCCTGGAGTTGGGTCCGACAGGGATCAGGCGAGCAGTACTTC
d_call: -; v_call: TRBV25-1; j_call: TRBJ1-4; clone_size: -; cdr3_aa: CASSEGGATNEKLFF; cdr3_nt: TGTGCCAGCAGTGAAGGAGGGGCAACTAATGAAAAACTGTTTTTT
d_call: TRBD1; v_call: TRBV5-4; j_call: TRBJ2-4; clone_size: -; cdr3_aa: CASSSQGRDKNIQYF; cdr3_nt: TGTGCCAGCAGCTCACAGGGGCGAGACAAAAACATTCAGTACTTC
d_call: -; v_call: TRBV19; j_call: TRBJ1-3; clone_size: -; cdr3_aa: CASKFSSGNTIYF; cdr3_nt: TGTGCCAGTAAATTTAGCTCTGGAAACACCATATATTTT
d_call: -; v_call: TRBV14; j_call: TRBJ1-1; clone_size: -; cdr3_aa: CASSRRWGQNTEAFF; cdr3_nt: TGTGCCAGCAGCAGAAGATGGGGGCAGAACACTGAAGCTTTCTTT
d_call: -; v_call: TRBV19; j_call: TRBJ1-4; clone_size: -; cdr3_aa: CASSIIQRNEKLFF; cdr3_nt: TGTGCCAGTAGTATAATCCAGCGAAATGAAAAACTGTTTTTT
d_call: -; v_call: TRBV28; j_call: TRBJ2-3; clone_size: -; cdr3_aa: CASLRSGGTRRSRRTDTQYF; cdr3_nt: TGTGCCAGTCTAAGGTCCGGCGGGACCAGGCGCTCTCGGAGAACAGATACGCAGTATTTT
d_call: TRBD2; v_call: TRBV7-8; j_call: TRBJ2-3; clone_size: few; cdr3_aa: CASSLLAGLTDTQYF; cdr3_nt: TGTGCCAGCAGCTTACTAGCGGGCCTCACAGATACGCAGTATTTT
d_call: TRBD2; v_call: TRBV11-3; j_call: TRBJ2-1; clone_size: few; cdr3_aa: CASSLGGLEDYNEQFF; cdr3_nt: TGTGCCAGCAGCTTAGGCGGACTAGAAGACTACAATGAGCAGTTCTTC
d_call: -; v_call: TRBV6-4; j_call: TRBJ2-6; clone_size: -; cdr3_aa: CASSDDFSSGANVLTF; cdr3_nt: TGTGCCAGCAGTGACGACTTTAGCTCTGGGGCCAACGTCCTGACTTTC
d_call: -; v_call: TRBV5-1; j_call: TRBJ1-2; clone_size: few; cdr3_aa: CASSQRGNYGYTF; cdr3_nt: TGCGCCAGCAGCCAACGGGGTAACTATGGCTACACCTTC
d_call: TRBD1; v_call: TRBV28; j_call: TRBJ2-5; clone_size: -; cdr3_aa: CASSLRWQGEETQYF; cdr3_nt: TGTGCCAGCAGTTTACGGTGGCAGGGGGAAGAGACCCAGTACTTC
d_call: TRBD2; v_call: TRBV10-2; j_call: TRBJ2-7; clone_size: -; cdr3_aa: CASTEGSSGRARYEQYF; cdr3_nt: TGCGCCAGCACCGAGGGGAGTAGCGGGAGGGCAAGGTACGAGCAGTACTTC
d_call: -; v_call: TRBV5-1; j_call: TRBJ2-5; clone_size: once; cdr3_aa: CASSLVGGQETQYF; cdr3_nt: TGCGCCAGCAGCTTGGTCGGAGGCCAAGAGACCCAGTACTTC
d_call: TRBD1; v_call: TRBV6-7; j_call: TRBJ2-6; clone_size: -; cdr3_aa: CASSTGQGVPGANVLTF; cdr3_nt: TGTGCCAGCAGTACCGGACAGGGAGTCCCTGGGGCCAACGTCCTGACTTTC
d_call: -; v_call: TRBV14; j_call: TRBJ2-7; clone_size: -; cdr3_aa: CASSHPGVRYEQYF; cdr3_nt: TGTGCCAGCAGCCATCCGGGGGTAAGGTACGAGCAGTACTTC
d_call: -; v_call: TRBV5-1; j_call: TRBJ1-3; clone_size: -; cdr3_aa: CASSDEQSSGNTIYF; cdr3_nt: TGCGCCAGCAGCGATGAACAGAGCTCTGGAAACACCATATATTTT
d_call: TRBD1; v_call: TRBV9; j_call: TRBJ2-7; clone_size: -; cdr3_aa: CASSARDRALYEQYF; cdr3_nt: TGTGCCAGCAGCGCCCGGGACAGGGCCCTCTACGAGCAGTACTTC
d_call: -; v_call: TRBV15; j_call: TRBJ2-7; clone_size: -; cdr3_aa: CATSRDRTYEQYF; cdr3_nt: TGTGCCACCAGCAGAGATAGAACCTACGAGCAGTACTTC
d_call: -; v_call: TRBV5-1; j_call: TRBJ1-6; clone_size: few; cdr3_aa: CASSFRSDKPLHF; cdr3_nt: TGCGCCAGCAGCTTTCGGTCAGACAAACCCCTCCACTTT
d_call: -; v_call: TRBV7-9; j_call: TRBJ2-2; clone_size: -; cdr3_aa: CASSPTANTGELFF; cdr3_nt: TGTGCCAGCAGCCCGACAGCGAACACCGGGGAGCTGTTTTTT
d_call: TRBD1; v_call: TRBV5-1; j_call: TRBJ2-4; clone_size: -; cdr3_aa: CASSLGDRAENIQYF; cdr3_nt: TGCGCCAGCAGCTTGGGGGACAGGGCGGAAAACATTCAGTACTTC
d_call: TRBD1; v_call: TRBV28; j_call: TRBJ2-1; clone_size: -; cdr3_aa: CASSLPPGQGTSEQFF; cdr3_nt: TGTGCCAGCAGTTTACCCCCGGGACAGGGGACTTCGGAGCAGTTCTTC
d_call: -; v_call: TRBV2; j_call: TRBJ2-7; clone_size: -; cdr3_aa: CASSEGRVYEQYF; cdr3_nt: TGTGCCAGCAGTGAGGGCAGGGTCTACGAGCAGTACTTC
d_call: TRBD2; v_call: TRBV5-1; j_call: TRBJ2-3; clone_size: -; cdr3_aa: CASASGLAGGKSTDTQYF; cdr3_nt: TGCGCCAGCGCCTCGGGGCTAGCGGGAGGTAAAAGCACAGATACGCAGTATTTT
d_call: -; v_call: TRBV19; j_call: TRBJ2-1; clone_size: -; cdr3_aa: CASSIGGGLNEQFF; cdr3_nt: TGTGCCAGTAGTATAGGGGGGGGCCTCAATGAGCAGTTCTTC
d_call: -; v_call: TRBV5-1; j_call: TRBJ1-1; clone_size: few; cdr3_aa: CASSLGQVGANTEAFF; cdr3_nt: TGCGCCAGCAGCTTGGGACAGGTCGGTGCGAACACTGAAGCTTTCTTT
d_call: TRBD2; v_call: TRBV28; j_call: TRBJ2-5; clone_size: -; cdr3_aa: CASRRSGGRETQYF; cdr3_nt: TGTGCCAGCAGGCGGTCGGGGGGGAGGGAGACCCAGTACTTC
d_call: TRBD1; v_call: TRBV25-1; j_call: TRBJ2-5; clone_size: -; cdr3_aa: CASSERRDRGIAQYF; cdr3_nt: TGTGCCAGCAGTGAACGGCGAGACAGGGGGATCGCGCAGTACTTC
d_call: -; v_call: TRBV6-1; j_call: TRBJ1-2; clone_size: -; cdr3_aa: CASSEHRDGYTF; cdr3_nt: TGTGCCAGCAGTGAACACAGGGACGGCTACACCTTC
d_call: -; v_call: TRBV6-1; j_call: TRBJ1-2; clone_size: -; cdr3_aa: CASSVRGNWGGYTF; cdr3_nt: TGTGCCAGCAGTGTGCGGGGGAACTGGGGTGGCTACACCTTC
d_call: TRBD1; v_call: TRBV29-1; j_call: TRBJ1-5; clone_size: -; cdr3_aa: CSVRDRGRGDNQPQHF; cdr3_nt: TGCAGCGTTCGGGACAGGGGGCGAGGGGACAATCAGCCCCAGCATTTT
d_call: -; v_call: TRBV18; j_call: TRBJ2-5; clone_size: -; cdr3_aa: CASSPEWAKETQYF; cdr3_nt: TGTGCCAGCTCACCAGAATGGGCAAAAGAGACCCAGTACTTC
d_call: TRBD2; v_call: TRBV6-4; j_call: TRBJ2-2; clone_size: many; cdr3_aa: CASSDAGGNTGELFF; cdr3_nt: TGTGCCAGCAGTGACGCGGGAGGGAACACCGGGGAGCTGTTTTTT